A selection of T cell receptor beta chains follows, all from one sample in a study of a mutant IDH1 vaccine in newly diagnosed glioma. These receptors are not linked to any known antigen. Libraries were prepared by immunoSEQ multiplex PCR; TCRdb keeps only in-frame clonotypes and omits some of them. The data contain some 130,000 clones, 80% of them singletons. Sequencing used PBMCs, obtained from a glioma patient whose treatment included an IDH1 peptide vaccine. The source of these receptors is a man in his forties or fifties with glioma. Each CDR3 is given with its conserved first and last residue. D genes are given only for firm matches. Some rows have no size entry. The others give once, few or many, or a class for an expanded clone.

d_gene	abundance	j_gene	v_gene	CDR3nt	CDR3aa
NA	NA	TRBJ1-6	TRBV30	TGTGCCTGGAGTCTCGGGGATAGCTCCTATAATTCACCCCTCCACTTT	CAWSLGDSSYNSPLHF
NA	NA	TRBJ1-2	TRBV5-4	TGTGCCAGCAGCTTGTGGGGGCCAAACTATGGCTACACCTTC	CASSLWGPNYGYTF
NA	NA	TRBJ1-5	TRBV19	TGTGCCAGTAGTATGGGTAATAGCAATCAGCCCCAGCATTTT	CASSMGNSNQPQHF
TRBD1	NA	TRBJ2-1	TRBV19	TGTGCCAGTAGTAAGACAGGGGCCCTCGACAATGAGCAGTTCTTC	CASSKTGALDNEQFF
TRBD1	NA	TRBJ2-7	TRBV27	TGTGCCAGCAACCCGGACAGGGGGCTCTACGAGCAGTACTTC	CASNPDRGLYEQYF
NA	NA	TRBJ2-5	TRBV18	TGTGCCAGCTCCCGGGGGTACCAAGAGACCCAGTACTTC	CASSRGYQETQYF
NA	NA	TRBJ1-2	TRBV28	TGTGCCAGCAGTTCCCCTCGGTCGGGTAACTATGGCTACACCTTC	CASSSPRSGNYGYTF
TRBD2	NA	TRBJ2-7	TRBV28	TGTGCCAGCAGACCTCAACCTAGCGGGAAAAAATCCTACGAGCAGTACTTC	CASRPQPSGKKSYEQYF
NA	NA	TRBJ2-3	TRBV14	TGTGCCAGCAGCCAAGTGGAGCGGAGGCTAGTTTTT	CASSQVERRLVF
TRBD1	NA	TRBJ2-3	TRBV5-4	TGTGCCAGCAGCGGTAACAGGGGCCGCACAGATACGCAGTATTTT	CASSGNRGRTDTQYF
NA	NA	TRBJ1-2	TRBV6-5	TGTGCCAGCAGTTACGCCCTAAGGGGCGCGGGCTATGGCTACACCTTC	CASSYALRGAGYGYTF
TRBD2	NA	TRBJ2-7	TRBV5-6	TGTGCCAGCAGTCCTAGCGGGAGCTACGAGCAGTACTTC	CASSPSGSYEQYF
NA	NA	TRBJ1-6	TRBV5-6	TGTGCCAGCAGCTTGAGGCAGACCGATAATTCACCCCTCCACTTT	CASSLRQTDNSPLHF
TRBD1	once	TRBJ2-4	TRBV30	TGTGCCTGGATAATACAGGGGGGTCTAGCCAAAAACATTCAGTACTTC	CAWIIQGGLAKNIQYF
NA	NA	TRBJ2-5	TRBV6-5	TGTGCCAGCAGTTACTCGAATCGAGCGCGAGAGACCCAGTACTTC	CASSYSNRARETQYF
TRBD2	NA	TRBJ2-5	TRBV30	TGTGCCTGGAGCCGCCTTAGCGGGGAGCGCGTGGAGACCCAGTACTTC	CAWSRLSGERVETQYF
NA	NA	TRBJ1-1	TRBV14	TGTGCCAGCAGCCAAGATAGCACAGTGAACACTGAAGCTTTCTTT	CASSQDSTVNTEAFF
NA	NA	TRBJ1-2	TRBV6-6	TGTGCCAGCACTGACGTCGGGGGCTACACCTTC	CASTDVGGYTF
NA	NA	TRBJ1-2	TRBV7-9	TGTGCCAGCAGCTCAGCTGTGGAGGGGGTTACCGGCTACACCTTC	CASSSAVEGVTGYTF
NA	NA	TRBJ2-5	TRBV10-3	TGTGCCATCAGCGGTCCGGGACACCAAGAGACCCAGTACTTC	CAISGPGHQETQYF
NA	NA	TRBJ1-1	TRBV4-3	TGCGCCAGCAGCCAAATACGGGGTGCTGAAGCTTTCTTT	CASSQIRGAEAFF
NA	NA	TRBJ2-3	TRBV5-1	TGCGCCAGCAGCTTGGCGGGAGATACGCAGTATTTT	CASSLAGDTQYF
TRBD1	NA	TRBJ1-2	TRBV10-3	TGTGCCATCAGACGACAGGGGGAGAACTATGGCTACACCTTC	CAIRRQGENYGYTF
NA	NA	TRBJ2-3	TRBV18	TGTGCCAGCTCACCACCGGGGGCAGATACGCAGTATTTT	CASSPPGADTQYF
TRBD2	NA	TRBJ2-5	TRBV5-1	TGCGCCAGCAGTCTAGCGGGAGCATGGCAAGAGACCCAGTACTTC	CASSLAGAWQETQYF
NA	NA	TRBJ2-3	TRBV11-2	TGTGCCAGCAGCGCGAGGACAGTCACCTGGACAGATACGCAGTATTTT	CASSARTVTWTDTQYF
NA	NA	TRBJ2-7	TRBV7-6	TGTGCCAGCAGGCCGGGTCGCGGTAGCTCCTACGAGCAGTACTTC	CASRPGRGSSYEQYF
TRBD2	NA	TRBJ2-5	TRBV2	TGTGCCAGCAGTGAATTGGCTAGCGGGAGGTGGGAGACCCAGTACTTC	CASSELASGRWETQYF
NA	NA	TRBJ2-5	TRBV29-1	TGCAGCGTTTCCCCAGCCACCCTAGAGACCCAGTACTTC	CSVSPATLETQYF
TRBD1	NA	TRBJ1-2	TRBV15	TGTGCCACCAGCCCAGGACAGGTCTATGGCTACACCTTC	CATSPGQVYGYTF
NA	NA	TRBJ1-1	TRBV19	TGTGCCAGTAGTATTGGGGCCTGGGGGGGTGCCACTGAAGCTTTCTTT	CASSIGAWGGATEAFF
TRBD2	NA	TRBJ2-7	TRBV18	TGTGCCAGCTCACCCAGGACTAGCCCCAGCGAGCAGTACTTC	CASSPRTSPSEQYF
NA	NA	TRBJ2-2	TRBV11-3	TGTGCCAGCAGCTTAGATTGGGCCGGGGAGCTGTTTTTT	CASSLDWAGELFF
TRBD1	NA	TRBJ1-1	TRBV19	TGTGCCAGCAACAGGGGTACACTGAAGGCTTTCTTT	CASNRGTLKAFF
TRBD2	NA	TRBJ2-1	TRBV7-2	TGTGCCAGCAACAAGCGAAGCGGGGGGCCCTCTGAGCAGTTCTTC	CASNKRSGGPSEQFF
TRBD2	NA	TRBJ2-1	TRBV18	TGTGCCAGCTCACCACTCTCCGGGAGGACTTACAATGAGCAGTTCTTC	CASSPLSGRTYNEQFF
TRBD1	NA	TRBJ1-2	TRBV5-1	TGCGCCAGCGGGACAGGGCTCCCTGGCTACACCTTC	CASGTGLPGYTF
TRBD2	many	TRBJ2-7	TRBV19	TGTGCCAGTACCCGGGGGGGCAGCACCTACGAGCAGTACTTC	CASTRGGSTYEQYF
NA	NA	TRBJ2-2	TRBV28	TGTGCCAGCAGTTTATTACAGAGCACGGACACCGGGGAGCTGTTTTTT	CASSLLQSTDTGELFF
NA	NA	TRBJ2-7	TRBV4-1	TGCGCCAGCAGCCAAGAAGGACTCGGGTTTCGGGAGCAGTACTTC	CASSQEGLGFREQYF
NA	once	TRBJ2-7	TRBV20-1	TGCAGTACTCGTAGAGCTGGCGAGCAGTACTTC	CSTRRAGEQYF
NA	NA	TRBJ2-7	TRBV19	TGTGCCAGTAGTATATCGGGCGAGCAGTACTTC	CASSISGEQYF
NA	NA	TRBJ2-3	TRBV7-2	TGTGCCAGCAGCTCCGCGGGGAGCGCAGATACGCAGTATTTT	CASSSAGSADTQYF
NA	NA	TRBJ1-3	TRBV5-8	TGTGCCAGCAAGCTATGGGTTGGAAACACCATATATTTT	CASKLWVGNTIYF
NA	NA	TRBJ2-7	TRBV28	TGTGCCAGCAGTACCCCCAGGGCCCCCCCTTACGAGCAGTACTTC	CASSTPRAPPYEQYF
TRBD1	NA	TRBJ2-1	TRBV11-2	TGTGCCAGCGTCGACAGGGGGTACAGGGACTACCAGGGGAATGAGCAGTTCTTC	CASVDRGYRDYQGNEQFF
NA	NA	TRBJ1-6	TRBV7-9	TGTGCCAGCAGCTTATCTGTGAATTCACCCCTCCACTTT	CASSLSVNSPLHF
NA	NA	TRBJ1-2	TRBV29-1	TGCAGCGTTGGGACATCTAACTATGGCTACACCTTC	CSVGTSNYGYTF
TRBD1	NA	TRBJ2-3	TRBV6-6	TGTGCCAGCAGCCGGGGACAGGGCTTTAAGGATACGCAGTATTTT	CASSRGQGFKDTQYF
TRBD1	NA	TRBJ1-5	TRBV19	TGTGCCAGTAGGACCGGGAGGGGGCGGTTCAATCAGCCCCAGCATTTT	CASRTGRGRFNQPQHF
TRBD2	NA	TRBJ2-1	TRBV30	TGTGCCCGAGGGGAGGGCCTTGAGCAGTTCTTC	CARGEGLEQFF
NA	NA	TRBJ2-7	TRBV4-1	TGCGCCAGCAGCCAAGTTCCCCAGGGCAGGAAGTACTTC	CASSQVPQGRKYF
TRBD2	few	TRBJ2-1	TRBV6-1	TGTGCCAGCAGTGAGTTTAGCGGGAACTCCTACAATGAGCAGTTCTTC	CASSEFSGNSYNEQFF
NA	NA	TRBJ1-2	TRBV19	TGTGCCAGTACCCTTTATCCGGGAAGCTATGGCTACACCTTC	CASTLYPGSYGYTF
TRBD2	NA	TRBJ2-1	TRBV9	TGTGCCAGCAGCGTAGCGGCTAGCGGGAGGGTCAATGAGCAGTTCTTC	CASSVAASGRVNEQFF
NA	NA	TRBJ2-7	TRBV9	TGTGCCAGCAGCGTAGGACCCTCATACGAGCAGTACTTC	CASSVGPSYEQYF
NA	once	TRBJ1-5	TRBV9	TGTGCCAGCAGCGCCACAGGGCAAAATCAGCCCCAGCATTTT	CASSATGQNQPQHF
TRBD2	NA	TRBJ2-3	TRBV10-3	TGTGCCATCAGTGAGCCACTAGCGGGTGCAGATACGCAGTATTTT	CAISEPLAGADTQYF
NA	NA	TRBJ2-5	TRBV6-5	TGTGCCAGCAGTTCTAGCCGCGGCAGGGTCTATGAGACCCAGTACTTC	CASSSSRGRVYETQYF